This passage covers 14 T cell receptor beta chains from one sample sequenced in a study of shared clonotypes between healthy human individuals. Sequencing used immunoSEQ multiplex PCR; TCRdb keeps in-frame clones, though not all of them. The sample holds some 1,100,000 clones, approximately 80% seen once. The sample consisted of memory CD4+ T cells from PBMCs. Subset given: CD45RA-negative fraction. The source of these receptors is a young man in good health. Some clones in this sample may be carry-over from other donors' samples.

The chain joins TRBV20-1 to TRBJ2-5, with D uncertain. Trimming cost V 6 bases and J 5 bases, with 10 bases left between them. The CDR3 loop spans 11 amino acids. Germline CDR1 and CDR2: DFQATT and SNEGSKA (reference sequence). The CDR3 reads CSALPRETQYF. The DNA of the CDR3 is TGCAGTGCATTACCGAGGGAGACCCAGTACTTC.

The gene calls are TRBV11-2 and TRBJ2-7; D gene ambiguous. Germline CDR1 SGHAT, CDR2 FQNNGV. The CDR3 extends over 13 amino acids. V lost 1 base, J lost 3 bases, and 7 bases lay in between. The CDR3 DNA reads as TGTGCCAGCAGCTTAGTCCCAGACTACGAGCAGTACTTC. Translation gives CASSLVPDYEQYF. The whole variable domain, remainder taken from reference TRBV11-2 and TRBJ2-7, is EAGVAQSPRYKIIEKRQSVAFWCNPISGHATLYWYQQILGQGPKLLIQFQNNGVVDDSQLPKDRFSAERLKGVDSTLKIQPAKLEDSAVYLCASSLVPDYEQYFGPGTRLTVT.

V gene TRBV29-1 combines with J gene TRBJ2-3; D gene uncertain. There are 11 residues in the CDR3. Germline V gene lookup returns CDR1 SQVTM and CDR2 ANQGSEA. V lost 4 bases to trimming and J lost 5 bases, with 7 bases between them. CDR3 DNA sequence: TGCAGCGTTGCCCGTGGAGATACGCAGTATTTT. Translation gives CSVARGDTQYF.

The V gene is TRBV21-1, the J gene TRBJ2-3; the D call of TRBD2 is as the table states it, not checked on the DNA. TRBV21-1 is listed as a pseudogene. This CDR3 contains 17 residues. CDR3 sequence (DNA): TGTGCCAGCAGCAAAGAACCTAGTGCGGGAACCACAGATACGCAGTATTTT. Protein: CASSKEPSAGTTDTQYF.

The DNA of the CDR3 is TGTGCCAGCAGCTTCGATGGGACAGATACGCAGTATTTT. This translates into CASSFDGTDTQYF. The rearrangement links TRBV11-1 to TRBJ2-3; D gene uncertain. V dropped 3 bases and J dropped 3 bases, with 7 bases sitting between them. The CDR3 extends over 13 amino acids. CDR1 and CDR2 (germline): SGHAT, FQDESV (reference sequence).

The chain uses TRBV28 and TRBJ1-1; possible D gene TRBD1, 5 bases. The germline CDR1 and CDR2 sequences are MDHEN and SYDVKM. The CDR3 totals 11 residues. The V and J ends lost 6 bases and 7 bases respectively, with 9 bases between them. The CDR3 is CASRYRSEAFF. The DNA for the CDR3 is TGTGCCAGCAGGTACAGGAGTGAAGCTTTCTTT.

This chain links TRBV9 with TRBJ1-1, with D unresolved. V lost 4 bases and J lost 8, with 15 bases in between. CDR3 length: 13 residues. Germline V lookup: CDR1 SGDLS, CDR2 YYNGEE. The CDR3 DNA is TGTGCCAGCAGCCCCCCCCCGGAAGGGGAAGCTTTCTTT. Translation gives CASSPPPEGEAFF.

This sequence joins TRBV29-1 and TRBJ2-5, with 7 bases fitting TRBD2. In germline, CDR1 is SQVTM, CDR2 ANQGSEA. V was pared by 1 base and J by 1 base, with 3 bases of the junction left unmatched. The length of the CDR3 is 14 residues. The CDR3 loop is CSVEAGRAQETQYF. For the CDR3, the DNA is TGCAGCGTTGAAGCGGGGAGGGCCCAAGAGACCCAGTACTTC.

The gene calls are TRBV18 and TRBJ2-2, with D possibly matching TRBD2 (6 bases). The CDR3 spans 16 residues. Germline values: CDR1 KGHSH, CDR2 LQKENI. V gave up 6 bases and J gave up 2 bases, with 16 bases separating them. CDR3 residues: CASSHYSGQNTGELFF. The CDR3 nucleotides are TGTGCCAGCTCCCACTATAGCGGACAAAACACCGGGGAGCTGTTTTTT.

The CDR3 nucleotides are TGTGCCAGCCCCGAATCGACAGGGTTGGGGCAGCCCCAGCATTTT. It is translated as CASPESTGLGQPQHF. This chain connects TRBV5-8 to TRBJ1-5, with 7 bases matching TRBD1. The CDR3 runs to 15 residues. The ends lost 7 bases at V and 7 bases at J; junction bases unmatched: 14. Germline CDR1 is SGHTS and CDR2 is YDEGEE. Full variable domain (missing parts from reference TRBV5-8 and TRBJ1-5): EAGVTQSPTHLIKTRGQQATLRCSPISGHTSVYWYQQALGLGLQFLLWYDEGEERNRGNFPPRFSGRQFPNYSSELNVNALELEDSALYLCASPESTGLGQPQHFGDGTRLSIL.

The sample holds one count of this clone. The V and J genes are TRBV6-1 and TRBJ2-2, with D unresolved. The germline V gene encodes CDR1 MNHNS and CDR2 SASEGT. Trimming removed 6 bases at V and 4 bases at J, with 9 bases between. CDR3 size: 13 residues. The CDR3 spells CASRIGFTGELFF. CDR3 nucleotide sequence: TGTGCCAGCAGGATAGGATTCACCGGGGAGCTGTTTTTT.

The chain carries TRBV19 and TRBJ2-1; D ambiguous. V dropped 0 bases and J dropped 4 bases, with 4 bases sitting between them. Germline V lookup: CDR1 LNHDA, CDR2 SQIVND (reference sequence). CDR3 length: 13 residues. This CDR3 reads CASSIEGYNEQFF. The CDR3 DNA reads TGTGCCAGTAGTATAGAGGGTTACAATGAGCAGTTCTTC.

V gene TRBV5-1 combines with J gene TRBJ2-5; D is undetermined. Germline loops: CDR1 SGHRS, CDR2 YFSETQ. V dropped 4 bases and J dropped 2 bases, with 9 bases sitting between them. There are 13 residues in the CDR3. The CDR3 nucleotides read TGCGCCAGCAGCCCTACGACTCAAGAGACCCAGTACTTC. Translation: CASSPTTQETQYF.

This chain links TRBV19 with TRBJ1-1; D remains unclear. Germline CDR1 LNHDA, CDR2 SQIVND (reference sequence). Trimming stripped 9 bases from V and 3 bases from J, with 14 bases between. This CDR3 comprises 13 residues. This CDR3 is CASTRGPYTEAFF. The DNA of the CDR3 is TGTGCCAGCACTCGGGGTCCTTACACTGAAGCTTTCTTT. Combining the CDR3 with reference TRBV19 and TRBJ1-1 gives the whole variable domain DGGITQSPKYLFRKEGQNVTLSCEQNLNHDAMYWYRQDPGQGLRLIYYSQIVNDFQKGDIAEGYSVSREKKESFPLTVTSAQKNPTAFYLCASTRGPYTEAFFGQGTRLTVV.